The rows below give T cell receptor beta chains drawn from one sample of a study of CD8 T cells in ankylosing spondylitis. One entry per CDR3 protein results from TCRdb running MiXCR on the 5' RACE reads. The sample holds some 840,000 distinct CDR3 sequences, approximately 12% seen once. The sample comprised blood, either unsorted or a sorted T cell fraction (not recorded which). The receptors here all came from a male donor with ankylosing spondylitis. CDR3s include the opening cysteine and the closing phenylalanine or tryptophan. The order of the fields is clone size, V gene, J gene, CDR3 protein. Only some rows state a clone size, as once, few, many or a class for expanded clones.

-	TRBV7-9	TRBJ1-5	CASSTDGGAVQPQHF
few	TRBV30	TRBJ1-5	CAWSARGSQPQHF
many	TRBV7-8	TRBJ2-1	CASSLAREVAYEQFF
many	TRBV29-1	TRBJ1-1	CSVSQGAEAFF
-	TRBV7-3	TRBJ1-1	CASSQGHVVTEAFF
-	TRBV29-1	TRBJ1-3	CSGGGYGSGNTIYF
few	TRBV20-1	TRBJ1-3	CSARDDLSGNTIYF
many	TRBV5-1	TRBJ2-7	CASSLGQVNYEQYF
-	TRBV20-1	TRBJ1-1	CRSGQGSTEAFF
few	TRBV25-1	TRBJ2-5	CASSPTDRARGAQYF
-	TRBV28	TRBJ2-7	CASSLSGIGYEQYF
-	TRBV28	TRBJ2-7	CASSSIAEGYEQYF
-	TRBV11-2	TRBJ2-2	CASSFDGGRTGELFF
-	TRBV20-1	TRBJ1-6	CSSNPWALHF
many	TRBV12-3/TRBV12-4	TRBJ2-7	CASSPPPFREQYF
few	TRBV18	TRBJ1-5	CASSPSGDQPQHF
few	TRBV9	TRBJ2-3	CASSVEAGWADTQYF
many	TRBV7-2	TRBJ2-1	CASSLATKGEQFF
-	TRBV7-9	TRBJ2-1	CASSFRTSGNEQFF
few	TRBV6-5	TRBJ1-3	CASSSLQGHSRNTIYF
few	TRBV20-1	TRBJ1-6	CSALRGNYNSPLHF
-	TRBV13	TRBJ2-1	CASSLTWRLTDNEQFF
few	TRBV20-1	TRBJ2-3	CSARDQGFTGDTQYF
-	TRBV6-1	TRBJ2-1	CASSDSLIAGALGYNEQFF
-	TRBV7-9	TRBJ2-1	CASSLQIEQFF
-	TRBV20-1	TRBJ2-1	CSARAIRGRSSYNEQFF
few	TRBV20-1	TRBJ2-1	CSANEGIGEQFF
many	TRBV20-1	TRBJ2-5	CSAYNGQQETQYF
many	TRBV5-1	TRBJ2-3	CASSPILGPDTQYF
-	TRBV20-1	TRBJ2-3	CSAEGQGPTDTQYF
few	TRBV20-1	TRBJ2-5	CSARRRQETQYF
few	TRBV6-5	TRBJ2-3	CASSTRPLERMSDTQYF
-	TRBV20-1	TRBJ2-7	CSASLQISYEQYF